This TCR beta chain was recovered during a study of blood T cell repertoires in COVID-19 (dated by TCRdb to 2020 to 2022). For context, the study as a whole: Samples from collaborators originated in the United States, Italy and Spain and spanned both the acute and convalescent phases of COVID-19. The prospective study material was composed of cDNA or gDNA derived from T cells, B-cell-depleted T cells, or PBMCs. Deeply sampled blood TCRbeta repertoires from subjects exposed to, actively infected with, or recovered from COVID-19 were included in the dataset. The repertoires were made available in a free public database intended to serve as a resource for research on the immune response to SARS-CoV-2. Samples were obtained from the ongoing ImmuneRACE study (first 160 participants) and from 1,254 subjects provided by 6 global collaborators. Nearly every sample came with metadata listing a de-identified subject ID, COVID-19 status, age in years and sex. Where available, HLA class I and class II types were taken from metadata supplied by the sample provider and were not determined by assay-based typing. What the study reported, not specific to this receptor: The quantity of clinical and demographic metadata differed by source and by participant and was supplied without curation.

The germline V gene gives CDR1 as SGHTA and CDR2 as FQGNSA. The CDR3 goes from the cysteine to the phenylalanine over 12 residues. Of all the DNA, just the CDR3 is kept, 36 bases in frame from base 1. V loses 6 bases of germline sequence and J loses 7 bases, and the interval between the two ends is 12 bases. TCRbeta CDR3 regions were amplified from genomic DNA by means of the immunoSEQ Assay, a bias-controlled multiplex PCR. As for the authors' bioinformatics: The number of nucleated cells in each sample was estimated by amplification of reference gene primers within the assay. To quantify the absolute abundance of each unique TCRbeta CDR3 rearrangement, sequence reads were collapsed and filtered. For each sample, productive Simpson clonality was calculated by taking the square root of Simpson's diversity index across productive rearrangements. In its TCRdb copy, this immuneACCESS table keeps in-frame sequences only and misses some clones. Where compared with another copy, unresolved V genes explain less than half of these, and the others have no known cause. The V and J calls and clone size were taken over from that table, and D and trimming were inferred from the DNA. Within this sample are some 35,000 clones, with over 80% of them counted one time only. Of the sample, 7% to 7.5% falls within the top ten clones.

Points on this clone: It lacks a known antigen. Within one base of it there is no much larger clone, and no base qualities were kept.

The collaborating institutions used their own protocols to collect whole blood in K2EDTA tubes. For TCRbeta analysis, collaborator samples were shipped as frozen whole blood, as isolated PBMCs, or as DNA extracted from either sample type. The TCR comes from a human donor in a cohort sampled during active COVID-19. The sequenced material came from peripheral blood. This receptor chain uses TRBV7-2 and TRBJ1-2; no D segment can be confidently identified. The DNA sequence follows: TGTGCCAGCAGTCTACAGTCGACTGGCTACACCTTC. The encoded protein is CASSLQSTGYTF.